This T cell receptor (beta chain) came from a study of OX40 agonist ivuxolimab in advanced cancers. This CDR3 has 14 amino acids. Trimming pared 2 bases from V and 5 bases from J, leaving 11 bases between. Germline lookup yields CDR1 KGHSH and CDR2 LQKENI. Generated by immunoSEQ multiplex PCR, the TCRdb table keeps only in-frame clones and is missing some. The data contain 75,000 to 100,000 clones, around 87% of them singletons. The chain has TRBV18 and TRBJ2-3; D might be TRBD1 (6 bases). This clonotype was sampled from an adult with an advanced solid tumor such as melanoma, head and neck, liver or kidney cancer. This specimen was CD4+ or CD8+ T cells sorted from blood, taken in a trial of the OX40 agonist ivuxolimab. In DNA, the CDR3 is TGTGCCAGCTCACCAACAGGGTCAGGAGATACGCAGTATTTT. Its protein product is CASSPTGSGDTQYF.